This TCR beta chain emerged from a study of cytomegalovirus exposure and HLA in healthy donors. Notes on the study in general: Immune exposure was documented only through CMV serostatus. TCR beta sequences reportedly predicted most subjects' HLA-A and HLA-B alleles accurately.

The PCR employed 60 Vbeta primers together with 13 Jbeta primers. Method: immunoSEQ multiplex PCR; TCRdb's copy keeps in-frame clones and lacks some. Of fewer than 150,000 clones detected, about 70% appear once; the ten largest clones hold around 4.2%. Regarding this clone: Its matching antigen is unknown.

Looked up from germline, CDR1 is LGHNA and CDR2 is YSLEER. Unmatched junction bases numbered 10, after V lost 4 bases and J lost 5 bases. This CDR3 comprises 15 residues. The sequence was obtained from a woman between 35 and 50 years old in good health and CMV-seronegative. The sample taken for sequencing was PBMCs. This chain connects TRBV4-3 to TRBJ1-1, with 7 bases that match TRBD1. The CDR3 sequence: CASSPEGRGDTEAFF. CDR3 DNA sequence: TGCGCCAGCAGCCCCGAAGGCAGGGGGGATACTGAAGCTTTCTTT.